This T cell receptor (beta chain) was captured by sequencing in a study of blood T cell repertoires in COVID-19. Background on the study: From T cells, B-cell-depleted T cells, or PBMCs came the material, which was cDNA or gDNA.

This CDR3 is 14 amino acids long. Germline CDR1 is SQVTM and CDR2 is ANQGSEA. V was pared by 7 bases and J by 3 bases, with 18 bases between. Libraries were prepared by immunoSEQ multiplex PCR; TCRdb keeps only in-frame clonotypes and omits some of them. Among about 440,000 clones, roughly 88% were seen once, and the ten largest hold roughly an eighth. This sequence was found in a woman aged 50 to 60 with COVID-19, enrolled during active disease. The sample comprised peripheral blood. The chain has TRBV29-1 and TRBJ1-1, with a possible D match to TRBD1 (6 bases). In nucleotides, the CDR3 is TGCAGCGCCGTCACGGGGGGGGCGTACACTGAAGCTTTCTTT. Amino acids: CSAVTGGAYTEAFF.